The 19 T cell receptor beta chains listed next were all sequenced from one sample in a study of CD8 T cells in Susac syndrome. Random hexamers were used to reverse transcribe the RNA input (0.5 to 1 ug). One entry per CDR3 protein, called by TCRdb with MiXCR from the immunoSEQ multiplex PCR reads. The sample holds around 99,000 distinct CDR3 sequences, around 97% seen once. Sequenced: CD4+ T cells from PBMCs. These receptors originate from a human donor in good health.

In this sample, this clonotype turned up once. Here the CDR3 reads CASSRTLDRAETQYF. DNA for the CDR3: TGCGCCAGCAGCCGAACCCTGGACAGGGCGGAGACCCAGTACTTC. The rearrangement links TRBV4-3 to TRBJ2-5, with TRBD1 matching over 8 bases. J lost 5 bases, V lost 4 bases, and 9 bases had no gene match. From germline, CDR1 is LGHNA and CDR2 YSLEER. This CDR3 has 15 residues.

The rearrangement uses TRBV28 and TRBJ2-5; D possibly corresponds to TRBD2 (5 bases). Germline CDR1 reads MDHEN; CDR2 reads SYDVKM. CDR3 size: 11 residues. V dropped 7 bases and J dropped 7 bases, with 10 bases sitting between them. CDR3 protein: CASTTEGTQYF. The CDR3 bases are TGTGCCAGCACCACCGAGGGGACCCAGTACTTC. The full variable domain, with the rest looked up from reference TRBV28 and TRBJ2-5, is DVKVTQSSRYLVKRTGEKVFLECVQDMDHENMFWYRQDPGLGLRLIYFSYDVKMKEKGDIPEGYSVSREKKERFSLILESASTNQTSMYLCASTTEGTQYFGPGTRLLVL.

The chain couples TRBV6-1 to TRBJ2-7, with 7 bases lining up with TRBD1. The CDR3 contains 14 residues. Per the germline V gene, CDR1 is MNHNS and CDR2 is SASEGT. With V trimmed by 5 bases and J by 2 bases, 6 bases remained unmatched. CDR3 coding DNA: TGTGCCAGCAGTAGGGGACAGCCTACCTACGAGCAGTACTTC. Protein sequence: CASSRGQPTYEQYF.

This rearrangement joins TRBV5-1 to TRBJ1-6; TRBD1 matches 8 bases. This CDR3 has 15 amino acids. V trimming: 3 bases; J trimming: 8 bases; junction bases outside the gene matches: 7. From germline, CDR1 is SGHRS and CDR2 YFSETQ. CDR3 in DNA: TGCGCCAGCAGCTGGGAACAGGGGGGCGATTCACCCCTCCACTTT. Translating gives CASSWEQGGDSPLHF.

The J gene is TRBJ2-2, the V gene TRBV11-1, with 8 bases that match TRBD1. J lost 4 bases, V lost 3 bases, and 7 bases had no gene match. Germline-derived CDR1 and CDR2 are SGHAT and FQDESV (reference sequence). There are 16 residues in the CDR3. The CDR3 region has the DNA TGTGCCAGCAGCTTCACCAGACAGGGGTCCACCGGGGAGCTGTTTTTT. It specifies CASSFTRQGSTGELFF.

The chain uses TRBV6-6 and TRBJ1-5, with D possibly TRBD1 on 6 matching bases. The CDR3 extends over 15 amino acids. V lost 5 bases, J lost 0 bases, and 11 bases lay in between. CDR1 and CDR2 (germline): MNHNY, SVGAGI (reference sequence). The DNA of the CDR3 is TGTGCCAGCAGTGACCAACAGGGTAGCAATCAGCCCCAGCATTTT. Translating it yields CASSDQQGSNQPQHF.

The rearrangement joins TRBV5-1 to TRBJ2-7; D possibly corresponds to TRBD2 (6 bases). With 4 bases removed from V and 0 bases from J, the gap between germline ends came to 11 bases. The CDR3 consists of 14 residues. Germline V gives CDR1 SGHRS, CDR2 YFSETQ. CDR3 nucleotide sequence: TGCGCCAGCAGCGGTCAGGGACTCTCCTACGAGCAGTACTTC. Protein product: CASSGQGLSYEQYF.

The V gene is TRBV5-1, the J gene TRBJ2-7; D is unresolved. The germline V gene has CDR1 SGHRS and CDR2 YFSETQ. V dropped 1 base and J dropped 2 bases, with 7 bases sitting between them. The CDR3 contains 13 residues. CDR3 nucleotides: TGCGCCAGCAGCTTGTTGGGCACCTACGAGCAGTACTTC. It is translated as CASSLLGTYEQYF.

This clonotype is a singleton in its sample. DNA of the CDR3: TGTGCCAGCATCCACCGGGCTAGGACCTACAATGAGCAGTTCTTC. Encoded protein: CASIHRARTYNEQFF. This rearrangement joins TRBV5-6 to TRBJ2-1; D remains unclear. Trimming removed 6 bases at V and 2 bases at J, with 15 bases between. CDR3 length equals 15 residues. Germline-derived CDR1 and CDR2 are SGHDT and YYEEEE.

This chain connects TRBV10-3 to TRBJ2-1; 11 bases line up with TRBD1. Unmatched junction bases numbered 3, after V lost 6 bases and J lost 8 bases. Germline values: CDR1 ENHRY, CDR2 SYGVKD. This CDR3 is built from 13 residues. CDR3 nucleotide sequence: TGTGCCATCAGAGGGGACAGGGGGGATGAGCAGTTCTTC. Translating gives CAIRGDRGDEQFF.

The chain uses TRBV10-3 and TRBJ1-5; D uncertain. V lost 1 base and J lost 3, with 7 bases in between. This CDR3 has 14 residues. From germline, CDR1 is ENHRY and CDR2 SYGVKD. CDR3 in DNA: TGTGCCATCAGTGAGTTAGGAGACAATCAGCCCCAGCATTTT. Its protein is CAISELGDNQPQHF.

This clonotype appeared once. The chain recombines TRBV6-1 with TRBJ1-1; D ambiguous. Between the trimmed V and J ends, which lost 2 bases and 1 base, there was a span of 5 bases. The germline gives CDR1 MNHNS, CDR2 SASEGT. The CDR3 totals 13 residues. The DNA for the CDR3 is TGTGCCAGCAGTGAATGGGGGAACACTGAAGCTTTCTTT. It encodes CASSEWGNTEAFF.

The chain links TRBV3-1 to TRBJ2-1; D not certain. The CDR3 has 13 amino acids. V was cut by 1 base and J by 5 bases, with 6 bases left in between. Germline V gene sequence: CDR1 LGHDT, CDR2 YNNKEL (reference sequence). The CDR3 protein is CASSQGWDNEQFF. In nucleotides, the CDR3 is TGTGCCAGCAGCCAAGGGTGGGACAATGAGCAGTTCTTC.

The genes are TRBV24-1 and TRBJ2-5, with 11 bases identical to TRBD1. The V and J ends lost 4 bases and 2 bases, in that order; junction bases with no gene match: 2. CDR3 size: 15 residues. The germline gives CDR1 KGHDR, CDR2 SFDVKD. The CDR3 DNA reads TGTGCCACCAGTGAAGGGACAGGGGGACAAGAGACCCAGTACTTC. Translating it yields CATSEGTGGQETQYF.

V usage is TRBV7-9 and J usage is TRBJ1-1; tentatively, D is TRBD1 (5 bases). Trimming shortened V by 3 bases and J by 3 bases, and 23 bases separated the two germline ends. The CDR3 is 18 amino acids. The germline CDR1 and CDR2 sequences are SEHNR and FQNEAQ (reference sequence). CDR3 residues: CASSFPLPRTTADTEAFF. The CDR3 DNA sequence: TGTGCCAGCAGCTTCCCCCTTCCCAGGACAACGGCCGACACTGAAGCTTTCTTT.

As DNA, the CDR3 is TGCAGCGTTGAAGGGACAGGGAAGAGCAAAAACATTCAGTACTTC. It translates to CSVEGTGKSKNIQYF. The chain employs TRBV29-1 and TRBJ2-4; 8 bases fit TRBD1. Germline-derived CDR1 and CDR2 are SQVTM and ANQGSEA. The trim removed 1 base at V and 3 bases at J, leaving 5 bases unmatched. The CDR3 extends over 15 amino acids.

The chain is built from TRBV3-1 and TRBJ2-5; no reliable D call. CDR3 size: 14 residues. The V end was cut by 1 base, the J end by 4 bases, with 10 bases between. Germline-derived CDR1 and CDR2 are LGHDT and YNNKEL (reference sequence). CDR3 coding DNA: TGTGCCAGCAGCCAAGCGCGAGCCGGAGAGACCCAGTACTTC. As protein: CASSQARAGETQYF.

The chain carries TRBV15 and TRBJ2-7; 8 bases line up with TRBD2. V shed 1 base and J 4 bases; nucleotides not matched to a gene: 3. The CDR3 consists of 14 residues. Germline-derived CDR1 and CDR2 are LNHNV and YYDKDF (reference sequence). CDR3 nucleotides: TGTGCCACCAGCAGAGGCGGGGGGTTGTACGAGCAGTACTTC. Translating gives CATSRGGGLYEQYF.

This sequence joins TRBV19 and TRBJ1-5; D might be TRBD1 (6 bases). In germline, CDR1 is LNHDA, CDR2 SQIVND (reference sequence). CDR3 length equals 15 residues. V lost 6 bases and J lost 3, with 15 bases in between. CDR3 nucleotides: TGTGCCAGTAGAGCTCCACAGGGATACAATCAGCCCCAGCATTTT. Its translation: CASRAPQGYNQPQHF.